This is a list of T cell receptor beta chains from one sample in a study of blood T cells in healthy people across ages. One entry per CDR3 protein results from TCRdb running MiXCR on the 5' RACE reads. The data contain about 1.8 million distinct CDR3 sequences, less than 50% of them singletons. What was sequenced was blood. These TCRs come from a woman aged 40 to 49 in good health. The CDR3 runs from the conserved cysteine through the conserved F or W. The D gene is left open where the match is weak. Expanded clones are given a class, and other clones once, few, many or no size at all.

j_gene	abundance	d_gene	v_gene	CDR3aa	CDR3nt
TRBJ1-2	NA	NA	TRBV9	CASSVGQAPTINGYTF	TGTGCCAGCAGCGTAGGTCAGGCACCGACCATAAATGGCTACACCTTC
TRBJ1-4	NA	NA	TRBV12-3/TRBV12-4	CASSSHRDENEKLFF	TGTGCCAGCAGTTCCCACAGGGATGAAAATGAAAAACTGTTTTTT
TRBJ2-4	few	NA	TRBV20-1	CSASRTDQYF	TGCAGTGCTAGTCGTACAGACCAGTACTTC
TRBJ1-4	many	NA	TRBV12-3/TRBV12-4	CASSPPWADHEKLFF	TGTGCCAGCAGCCCTCCGTGGGCCGACCATGAAAAACTGTTTTTT
TRBJ2-1	NA	NA	TRBV28	CASSVFQGRAEQFF	TGTGCCAGCAGCGTTTTCCAGGGACGGGCTGAGCAGTTCTTC
TRBJ2-1	NA	NA	TRBV5-5	CASSPRTAAYNEQFF	TGTGCCAGCAGCCCGAGGACAGCCGCCTACAATGAGCAGTTCTTC
TRBJ2-5	NA	NA	TRBV14	CASSPRQEQTQYF	TGTGCCAGCAGCCCCCGACAAGAACAGACCCAGTACTTC
TRBJ2-1	NA	NA	TRBV6-5	CASQVKQVPNNEQFF	TGTGCCAGCCAAGTTAAACAAGTCCCTAACAATGAGCAGTTCTTC
TRBJ1-2	NA	NA	TRBV20-1	CSASREQGVYGCTF	NA
TRBJ2-3	NA	TRBD1	TRBV6-1	CASGGQGTSTDTQYF	TGTGCCAGCGGTGGACAGGGGACTAGCACAGATACGCAGTATTTT
TRBJ1-2	few	NA	TRBV5-1	CASSLLAGASGYTF	TGCGCCAGCAGCTTGCTTGCGGGGGCTAGTGGCTACACCTTC
TRBJ1-6	few	TRBD1	TRBV12-3/TRBV12-4	CASSLNRGGNSPLHF	TGTGCCAGCAGTTTAAACAGGGGAGGAAATTCACCCCTCCACTTT
TRBJ2-1	NA	TRBD2	TRBV4-2	CASSQPPGRSSSYNEQFF	TGTGCCAGCAGCCAACCACCCGGGAGGAGTAGCTCCTACAATGAGCAGTTCTTC
TRBJ2-1	NA	TRBD2	TRBV2	CASSEQRGVSTEQFF	TGTGCCAGCAGTGAACAGCGGGGGGTATCGACTGAGCAGTTCTTC
TRBJ2-7	NA	NA	TRBV7-2	CASSRGTKGYEQYF	TGTGCCAGCAGCCGTGGGACGAAGGGTTACGAGCAGTACTTC
TRBJ2-1	NA	TRBD2	TRBV12-3/TRBV12-4	CASTPGRNEQFF	TGTGCCAGCACCCCCGGGAGGAATGAGCAGTTCTTC
TRBJ2-7	NA	NA	TRBV11-1	CASSLAPGVNEQYF	TGTGCCAGCAGCTTAGCCCCAGGGGTTAATGAGCAGTACTTC
TRBJ2-1	few	TRBD2	TRBV4-3	CASSQVESSGENNEQFF	TGCGCCAGCAGCCAAGTGGAATCTAGCGGGGAGAACAATGAGCAGTTCTTC
TRBJ1-1	NA	TRBD1	TRBV20-1	CSARGQGGSNTEAFF	TGCAGTGCTAGGGGACAGGGAGGGTCGAACACTGAAGCTTTCTTT
TRBJ1-4	NA	NA	TRBV20-1	CSAPTAPRNEKLFF	TGCAGTGCGCCGACAGCTCCCCGTAATGAAAAACTGTTTTTT
TRBJ2-7	NA	NA	TRBV12-3/TRBV12-4	CASSMGHNYEQYF	TGTGCCAGCAGCATGGGGCACAACTACGAGCAGTACTTC
TRBJ2-1	NA	NA	TRBV5-1	CASSRKDSYNEQFF	TGCGCCAGCAGCAGAAAAGACAGCTACAATGAGCAGTTCTTC
TRBJ1-1	NA	NA	TRBV24-1	CATWDGTEAFF	TGTGCCACTTGGGATGGCACTGAAGCTTTCTTT
TRBJ1-5	NA	NA	TRBV10-3	CAISDGRAMEPQHF	TGTGCCATCAGTGACGGACGGGCGATGGAGCCCCAGCATTTT
TRBJ2-4	NA	NA	TRBV12-3/TRBV12-4	CASSSTGPRGAKNIQYF	TGTGCCAGCAGTTCAACCGGGCCCCGAGGAGCCAAAAACATTCAGTACTTC
TRBJ1-1	few	NA	TRBV12-3/TRBV12-4	CASRVRSLNTEAFF	TGTGCCAGCAGGGTGAGAAGCCTGAACACTGAAGCTTTCTTT
TRBJ2-7	NA	NA	TRBV7-9	CASSSTAWQYF	TGTGCCAGCAGCTCAACTGCTTGGCAGTACTTC
TRBJ2-7	NA	NA	TRBV18	CASSRRTNDEQYF	TGTGCCAGCTCTCGCCGGACAAACGACGAGCAGTACTTC
TRBJ1-2	NA	NA	TRBV12-3/TRBV12-4	CASRTGRNGYTF	TGTGCCAGCAGGACAGGTCGGAATGGCTACACCTTC
TRBJ1-2	NA	NA	TRBV7-2	CASSLAAGTGYTF	TGTGCCAGCAGCTTGGCAGCAGGGACGGGCTACACCTTC
TRBJ2-5	NA	NA	TRBV29-1	CGVEDLIGATTWETQYF	TGCGGCGTTGAAGATTTGATAGGGGCCACCACCTGGGAGACCCAGTACTTC
TRBJ2-1	NA	NA	TRBV5-5	CASSLEIHNEQFF	TGTGCCAGCAGCTTGGAAATTCACAATGAGCAGTTCTTC
TRBJ2-3	NA	TRBD2	TRBV7-2	CASSLDSGVGTDTQYF	TGTGCCAGCAGCTTAGATAGCGGGGTTGGCACAGATACGCAGTATTTT